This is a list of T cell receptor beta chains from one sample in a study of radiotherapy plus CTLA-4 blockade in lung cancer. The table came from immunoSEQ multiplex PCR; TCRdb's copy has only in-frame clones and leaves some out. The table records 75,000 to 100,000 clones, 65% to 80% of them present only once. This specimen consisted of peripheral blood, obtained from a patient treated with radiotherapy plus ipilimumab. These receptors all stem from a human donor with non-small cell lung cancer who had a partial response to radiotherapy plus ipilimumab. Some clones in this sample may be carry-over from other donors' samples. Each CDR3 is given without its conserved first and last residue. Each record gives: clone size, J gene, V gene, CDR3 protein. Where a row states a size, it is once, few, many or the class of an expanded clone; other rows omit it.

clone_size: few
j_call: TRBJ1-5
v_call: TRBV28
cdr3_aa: ASSLSRTGSNQPQH

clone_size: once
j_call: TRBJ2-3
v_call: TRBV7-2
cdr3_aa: ASRQTGTGDTDTQY

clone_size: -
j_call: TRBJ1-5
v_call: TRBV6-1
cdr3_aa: ASSGTPYSNQPQH

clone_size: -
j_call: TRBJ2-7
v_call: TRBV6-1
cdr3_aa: ASSEQGWSYEQY

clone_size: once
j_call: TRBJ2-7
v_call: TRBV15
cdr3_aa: ATSRDRQGRYEQY

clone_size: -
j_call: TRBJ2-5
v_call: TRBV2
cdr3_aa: ASSATGSGETQY

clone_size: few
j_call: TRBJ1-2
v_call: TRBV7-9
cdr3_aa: ASSHGRGGSGYT

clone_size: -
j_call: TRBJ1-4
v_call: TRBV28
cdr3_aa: ASSMTRKATNEKLF

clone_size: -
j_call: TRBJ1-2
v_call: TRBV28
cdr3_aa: ASRGPNYGYT

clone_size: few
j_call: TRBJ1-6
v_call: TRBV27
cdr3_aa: ASSFTPPGVQYNSPLH

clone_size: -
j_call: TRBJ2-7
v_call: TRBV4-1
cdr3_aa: ASSQDFGGNYEQY

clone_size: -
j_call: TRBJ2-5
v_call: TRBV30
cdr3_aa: AWGWGGQETQY

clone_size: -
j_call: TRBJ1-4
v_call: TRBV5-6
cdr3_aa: ASSFRGAEKLF

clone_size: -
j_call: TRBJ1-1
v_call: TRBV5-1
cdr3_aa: ASRLDINTEAF

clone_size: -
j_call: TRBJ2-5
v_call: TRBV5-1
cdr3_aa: ASSFSGRRETQY

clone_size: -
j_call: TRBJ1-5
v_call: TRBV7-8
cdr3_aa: ASSLVGRERQPQH

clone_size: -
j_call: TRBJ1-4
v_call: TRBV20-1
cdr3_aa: SANLRKLF

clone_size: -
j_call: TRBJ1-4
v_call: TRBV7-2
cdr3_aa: ASSLGLPTNEKLF

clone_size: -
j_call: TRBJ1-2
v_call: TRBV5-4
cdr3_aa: ASSLARGQDGYT

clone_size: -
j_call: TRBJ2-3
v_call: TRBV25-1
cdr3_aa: ASSSVAPDTQY

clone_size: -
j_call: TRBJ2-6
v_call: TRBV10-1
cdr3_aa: ASGDRDSSGANVLT

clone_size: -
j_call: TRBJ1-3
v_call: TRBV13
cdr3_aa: ASSSYRGPSSGNTIY

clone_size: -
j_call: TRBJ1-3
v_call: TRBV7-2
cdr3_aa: ASSRQPSGNTIY

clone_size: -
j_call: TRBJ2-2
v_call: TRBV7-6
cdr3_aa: ASSLRAGELF

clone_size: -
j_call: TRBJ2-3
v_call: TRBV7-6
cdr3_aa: ASSSNVDTQY

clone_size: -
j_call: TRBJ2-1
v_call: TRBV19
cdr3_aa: ASSIGVGGPESEQF

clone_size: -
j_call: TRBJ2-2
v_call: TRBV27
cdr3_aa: ASSLTDLSWGELF